This T cell receptor beta chain was captured in a study of blood T cell repertoires in COVID-19. Turning to the study itself: There were acute and convalescent COVID-19 samples, and they came from the United States, Italy and Spain. T cells, B-cell-depleted T cells, or PBMCs provided the cDNA or gDNA that served as material.

The CDR3 spans 15 residues. V was pared by 1 base and J by 12 bases, with 12 bases of the junction left unmatched. Looked up from germline, CDR1 is SEHNR and CDR2 is FQNEAQ (reference sequence). Original handling: Using reference gene primer amplification, nucleated cell counts were estimated. Data came from immunoSEQ multiplex PCR; TCRdb stores just in-frame clones and leaves some out. The V and J calls and clone size are taken from that table; D and trimming were inferred from the DNA. The profile covers over 200,000 clones, with around 87% appearing a single time and approximately 6.2% taken by the ten largest.

The clonotype originates from a man between 60 and 75 years old who had recovered from COVID-19. The chain links TRBV7-9 to TRBJ1-1, with TRBD1 matching 9 bases. Sequences were obtained from peripheral blood. The DNA of the CDR3 is TGTGCCAGCAGCTTAGTAGGTCAACAGGGGGCGATGACTTTCTTT. Its translation: CASSLVGQQGAMTFF.